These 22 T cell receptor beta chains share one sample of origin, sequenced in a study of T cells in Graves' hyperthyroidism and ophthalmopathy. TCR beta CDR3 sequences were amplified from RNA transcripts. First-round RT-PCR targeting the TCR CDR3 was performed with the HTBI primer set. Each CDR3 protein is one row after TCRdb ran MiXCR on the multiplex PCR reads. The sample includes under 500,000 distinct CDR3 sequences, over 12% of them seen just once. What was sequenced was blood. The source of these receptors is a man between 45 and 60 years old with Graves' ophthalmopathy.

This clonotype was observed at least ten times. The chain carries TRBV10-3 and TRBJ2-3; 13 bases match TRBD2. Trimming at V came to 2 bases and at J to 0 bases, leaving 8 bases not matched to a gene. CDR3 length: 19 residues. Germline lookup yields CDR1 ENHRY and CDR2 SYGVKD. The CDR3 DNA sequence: TGTGCCATCAGTGAGACTGGACTAGCGGGAGAGGTTAGCACAGATACGCAGTATTTT. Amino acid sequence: CAISETGLAGEVSTDTQYF.

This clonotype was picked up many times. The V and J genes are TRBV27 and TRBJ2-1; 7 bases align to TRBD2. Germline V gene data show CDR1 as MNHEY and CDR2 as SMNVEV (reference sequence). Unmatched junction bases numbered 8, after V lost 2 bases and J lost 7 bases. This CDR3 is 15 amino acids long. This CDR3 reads CASSLIWEGLNEQFF. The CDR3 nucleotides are TGTGCCAGCAGTTTAATTTGGGAGGGGCTGAATGAGCAGTTCTTC.

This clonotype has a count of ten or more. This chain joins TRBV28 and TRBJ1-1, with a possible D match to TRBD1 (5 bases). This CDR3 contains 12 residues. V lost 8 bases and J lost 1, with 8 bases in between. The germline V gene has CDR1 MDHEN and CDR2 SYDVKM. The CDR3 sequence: CASGGRNTEAFF. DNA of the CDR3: TGTGCCAGCGGGGGGAGGAACACTGAAGCTTTCTTT.

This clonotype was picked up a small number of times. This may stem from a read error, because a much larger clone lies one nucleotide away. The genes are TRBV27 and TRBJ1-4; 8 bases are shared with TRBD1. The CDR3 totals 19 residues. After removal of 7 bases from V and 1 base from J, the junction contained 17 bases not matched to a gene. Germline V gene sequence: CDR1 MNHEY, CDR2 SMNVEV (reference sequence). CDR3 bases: TGTGCCAGCAATTTTAACATGGACAGGGCAAAGGAAACTAATGAAAAACTGTTTTTT. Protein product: CASNFNMDRAKETNEKLFF.

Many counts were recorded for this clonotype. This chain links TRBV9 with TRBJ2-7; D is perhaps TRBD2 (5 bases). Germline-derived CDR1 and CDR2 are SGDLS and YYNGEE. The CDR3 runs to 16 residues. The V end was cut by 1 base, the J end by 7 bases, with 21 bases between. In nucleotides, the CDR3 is TGTGCCAGCAGCGTATCCCCCACGGATTCCCCGGGGGAGCAGTACTTC. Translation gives CASSVSPTDSPGEQYF.

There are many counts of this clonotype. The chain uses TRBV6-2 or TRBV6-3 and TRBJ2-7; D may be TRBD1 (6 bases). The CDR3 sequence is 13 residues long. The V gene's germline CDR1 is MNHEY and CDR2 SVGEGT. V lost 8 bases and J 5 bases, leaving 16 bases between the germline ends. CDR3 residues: CASRIQGGHEQYF. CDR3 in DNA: TGTGCCAGCCGGATACAGGGTGGCCACGAGCAGTACTTC.

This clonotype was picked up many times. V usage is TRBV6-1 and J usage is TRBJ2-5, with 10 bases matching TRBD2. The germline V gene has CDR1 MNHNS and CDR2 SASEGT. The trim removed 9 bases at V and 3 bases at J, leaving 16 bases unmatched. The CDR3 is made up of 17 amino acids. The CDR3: CARETGTSEKPKETQYF. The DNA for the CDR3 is TGTGCCAGAGAAACCGGGACTAGCGAAAAACCTAAAGAGACCCAGTACTTC.

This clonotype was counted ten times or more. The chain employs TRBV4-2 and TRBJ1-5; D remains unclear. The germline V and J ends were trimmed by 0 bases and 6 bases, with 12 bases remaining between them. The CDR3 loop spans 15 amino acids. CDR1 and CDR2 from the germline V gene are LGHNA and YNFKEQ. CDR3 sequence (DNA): TGTGCCAGCAGCCAAGACGGCGGAAGGAGTCAGCCCCAGCATTTT. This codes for CASSQDGGRSQPQHF.

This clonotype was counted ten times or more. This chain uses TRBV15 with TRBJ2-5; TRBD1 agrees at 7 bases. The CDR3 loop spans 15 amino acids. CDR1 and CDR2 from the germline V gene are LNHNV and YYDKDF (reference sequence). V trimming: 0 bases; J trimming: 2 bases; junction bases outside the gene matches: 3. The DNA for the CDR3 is TGTGCCACCAGCAGAGATAGGGGGCCTCAAGAGACCCAGTACTTC. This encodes CATSRDRGPQETQYF.

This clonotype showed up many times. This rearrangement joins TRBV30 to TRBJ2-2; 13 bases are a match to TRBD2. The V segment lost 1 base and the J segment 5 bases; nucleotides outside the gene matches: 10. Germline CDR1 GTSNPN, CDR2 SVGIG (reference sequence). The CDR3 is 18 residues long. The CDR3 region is CAWSGTGLAGLGTGELFF. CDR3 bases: TGTGCCTGGAGTGGAACGGGACTAGCGGGATTGGGGACCGGGGAGCTGTTTTTT.

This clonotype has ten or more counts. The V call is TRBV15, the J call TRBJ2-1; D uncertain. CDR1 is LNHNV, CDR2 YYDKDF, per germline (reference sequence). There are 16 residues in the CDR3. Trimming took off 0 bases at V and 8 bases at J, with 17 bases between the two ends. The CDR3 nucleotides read TGTGCCACCAGCAGAGATCGGGCCGCGATGAGCCATGAGCAGTTCTTC. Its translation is CATSRDRAAMSHEQFF.

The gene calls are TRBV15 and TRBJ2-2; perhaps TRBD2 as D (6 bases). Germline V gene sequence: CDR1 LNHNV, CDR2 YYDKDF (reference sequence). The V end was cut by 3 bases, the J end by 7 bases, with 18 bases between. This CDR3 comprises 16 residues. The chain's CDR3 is CATSSANSVGGGELFF. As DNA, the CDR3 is TGTGCCACCAGCAGTGCTAATAGCGTGGGGGGCGGGGAGCTGTTTTTT.

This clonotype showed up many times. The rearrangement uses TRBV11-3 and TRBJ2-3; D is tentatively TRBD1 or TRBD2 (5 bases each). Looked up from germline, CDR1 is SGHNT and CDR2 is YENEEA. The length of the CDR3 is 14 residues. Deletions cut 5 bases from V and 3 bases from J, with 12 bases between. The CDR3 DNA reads TGTGCCAGCAGCCCGACCTGGGGGACAGATACGCAGTATTTT. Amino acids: CASSPTWGTDTQYF.

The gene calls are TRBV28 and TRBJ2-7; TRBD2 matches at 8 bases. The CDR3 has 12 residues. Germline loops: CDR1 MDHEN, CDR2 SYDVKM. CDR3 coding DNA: TGTGCGCATTCCGGGACTAGATACGAGCAGTACTTC. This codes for CAHSGTRYEQYF.

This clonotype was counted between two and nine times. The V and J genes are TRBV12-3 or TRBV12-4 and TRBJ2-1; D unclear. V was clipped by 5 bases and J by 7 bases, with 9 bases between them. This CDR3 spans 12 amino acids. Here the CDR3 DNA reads TGTGCCAGCAGTACAGACGGAAATGAGCAGTTCTTC. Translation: CASSTDGNEQFF.

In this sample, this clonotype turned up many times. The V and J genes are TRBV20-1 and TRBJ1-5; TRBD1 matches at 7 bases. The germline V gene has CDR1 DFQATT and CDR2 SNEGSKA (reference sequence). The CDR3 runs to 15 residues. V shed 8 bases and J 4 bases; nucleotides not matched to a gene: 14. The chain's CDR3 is CSTTRQGVRNQPQHF. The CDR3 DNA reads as TGCAGTACAACCCGACAGGGAGTGAGGAATCAGCCCCAGCATTTT.

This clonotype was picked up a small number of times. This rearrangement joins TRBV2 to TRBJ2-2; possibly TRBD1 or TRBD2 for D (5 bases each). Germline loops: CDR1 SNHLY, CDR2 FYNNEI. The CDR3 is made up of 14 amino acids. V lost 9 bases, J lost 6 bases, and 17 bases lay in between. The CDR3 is CASKGTSGAGELFF. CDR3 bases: TGTGCCAGTAAAGGGACCTCCGGGGCCGGGGAGCTGTTTTTT.

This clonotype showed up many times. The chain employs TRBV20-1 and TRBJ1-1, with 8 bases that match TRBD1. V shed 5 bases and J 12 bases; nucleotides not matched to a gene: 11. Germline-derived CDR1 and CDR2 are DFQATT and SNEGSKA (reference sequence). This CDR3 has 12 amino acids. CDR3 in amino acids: CSAPDRGAGPFF. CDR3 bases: TGCAGTGCTCCTGACAGGGGCGCAGGTCCTTTCTTT.

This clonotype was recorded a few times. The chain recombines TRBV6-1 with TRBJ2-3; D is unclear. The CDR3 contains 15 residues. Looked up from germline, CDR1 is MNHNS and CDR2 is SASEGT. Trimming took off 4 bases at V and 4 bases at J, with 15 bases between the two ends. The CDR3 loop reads CASSAWANPPDTQYF. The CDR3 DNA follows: TGTGCCAGCAGTGCCTGGGCAAACCCCCCAGATACGCAGTATTTT.

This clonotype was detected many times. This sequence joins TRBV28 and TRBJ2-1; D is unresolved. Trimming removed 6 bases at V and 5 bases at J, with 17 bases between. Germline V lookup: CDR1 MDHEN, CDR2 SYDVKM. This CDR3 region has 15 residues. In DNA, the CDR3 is TGTGCCAGCAGAAGCCCCGGACGGATACACAATGAGCAGTTCTTC. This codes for CASRSPGRIHNEQFF.

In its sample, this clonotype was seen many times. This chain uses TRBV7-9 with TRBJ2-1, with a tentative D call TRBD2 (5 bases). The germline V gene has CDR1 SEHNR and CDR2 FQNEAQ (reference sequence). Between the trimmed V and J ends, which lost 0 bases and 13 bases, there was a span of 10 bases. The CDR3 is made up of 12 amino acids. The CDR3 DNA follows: TGTGCCAGCAGCTTAGCGGAGCGGTCCCAGTTCTTC. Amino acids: CASSLAERSQFF.

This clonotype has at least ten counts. CDR3 nucleotides: TGCGCCAGCAGCTTGGGGGGCAGGGCTGGAAACACCATATATTTT. It encodes CASSLGGRAGNTIYF. The chain joins TRBV5-1 to TRBJ1-3; D may be TRBD1 (5 bases). Germline V gives CDR1 SGHRS, CDR2 YFSETQ. V was trimmed by 0 bases and J by 2 bases, leaving 9 bases between them. This CDR3 spans 15 amino acids.